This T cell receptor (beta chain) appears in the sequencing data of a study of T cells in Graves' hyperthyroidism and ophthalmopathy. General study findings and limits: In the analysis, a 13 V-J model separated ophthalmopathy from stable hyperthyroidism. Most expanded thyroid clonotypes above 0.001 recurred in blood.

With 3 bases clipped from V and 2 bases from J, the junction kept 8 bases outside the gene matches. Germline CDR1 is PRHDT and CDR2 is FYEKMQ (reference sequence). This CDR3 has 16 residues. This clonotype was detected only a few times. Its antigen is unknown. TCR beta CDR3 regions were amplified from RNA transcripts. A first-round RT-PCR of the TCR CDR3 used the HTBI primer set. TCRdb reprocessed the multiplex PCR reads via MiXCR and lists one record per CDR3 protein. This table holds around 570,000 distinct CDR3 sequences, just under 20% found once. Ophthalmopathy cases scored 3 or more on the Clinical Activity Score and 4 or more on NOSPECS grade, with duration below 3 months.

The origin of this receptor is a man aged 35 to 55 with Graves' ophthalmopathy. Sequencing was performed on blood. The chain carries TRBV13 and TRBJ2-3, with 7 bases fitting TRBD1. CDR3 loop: CASSLEQGETTDTQYF. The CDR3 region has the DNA TGTGCCAGCAGCTTGGAGCAGGGGGAAACCACAGATACGCAGTATTTT.